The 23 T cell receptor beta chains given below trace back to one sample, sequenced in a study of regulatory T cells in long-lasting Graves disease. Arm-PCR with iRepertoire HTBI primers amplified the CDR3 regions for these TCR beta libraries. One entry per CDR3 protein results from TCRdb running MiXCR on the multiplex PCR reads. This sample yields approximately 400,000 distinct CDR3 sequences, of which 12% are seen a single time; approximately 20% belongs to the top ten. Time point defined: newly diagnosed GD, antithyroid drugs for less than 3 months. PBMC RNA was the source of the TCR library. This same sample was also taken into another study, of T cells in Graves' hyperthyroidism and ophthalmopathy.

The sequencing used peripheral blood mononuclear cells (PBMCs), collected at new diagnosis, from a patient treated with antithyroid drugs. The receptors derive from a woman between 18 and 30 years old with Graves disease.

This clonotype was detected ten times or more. The CDR3: CAWSLEQVNTEAFF. DNA for the CDR3: TGTGCCTGGAGTCTAGAGCAGGTTAACACTGAAGCTTTCTTT. The chain links TRBV30 to TRBJ1-1; D not resolved. CDR1 GTSNPN and CDR2 SVGIG come from the germline V gene (reference sequence). Deletions cut 2 bases from V and 2 bases from J, with 12 bases between. The CDR3 length is 14 residues. Supplemented by reference TRBV30 and TRBJ1-1, the full variable domain reads SQTIHQWPATLVQPVGSPLSLECTVEGTSNPNLYWYRQAAGRGLQLLFYSVGIGQISSEVPQNLSASRPQDRQFILSSKKLLLSDSGFYLCAWSLEQVNTEAFFGQGTRLTVV.

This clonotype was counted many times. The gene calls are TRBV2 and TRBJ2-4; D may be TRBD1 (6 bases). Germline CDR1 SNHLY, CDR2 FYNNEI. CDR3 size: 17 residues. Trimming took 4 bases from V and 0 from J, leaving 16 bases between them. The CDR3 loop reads CASSVDTGHLAKNIQYF. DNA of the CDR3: TGTGCCAGCAGTGTCGACACGGGACATCTAGCCAAAAACATTCAGTACTTC.

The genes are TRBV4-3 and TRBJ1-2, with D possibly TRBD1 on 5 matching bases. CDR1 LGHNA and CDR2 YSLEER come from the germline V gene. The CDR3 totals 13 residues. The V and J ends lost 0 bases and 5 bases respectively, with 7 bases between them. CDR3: CASSQDGAYGYTF. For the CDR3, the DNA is TGCGCCAGCAGCCAAGATGGGGCATATGGCTACACCTTC.

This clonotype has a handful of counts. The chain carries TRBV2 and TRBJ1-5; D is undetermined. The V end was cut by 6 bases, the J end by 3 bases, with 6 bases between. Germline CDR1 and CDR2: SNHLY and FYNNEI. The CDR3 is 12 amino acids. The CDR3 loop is CASSSDNQPQHF. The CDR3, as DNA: TGTGCCAGCAGCAGTGACAATCAGCCCCAGCATTTT.

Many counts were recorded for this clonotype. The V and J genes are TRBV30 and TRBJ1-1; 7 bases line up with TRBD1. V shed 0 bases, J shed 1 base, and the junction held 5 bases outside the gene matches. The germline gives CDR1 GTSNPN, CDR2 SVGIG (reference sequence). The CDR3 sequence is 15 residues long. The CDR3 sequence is CAWSVLGQRNTEAFF. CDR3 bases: TGTGCCTGGAGTGTACTGGGACAGAGGAACACTGAAGCTTTCTTT.

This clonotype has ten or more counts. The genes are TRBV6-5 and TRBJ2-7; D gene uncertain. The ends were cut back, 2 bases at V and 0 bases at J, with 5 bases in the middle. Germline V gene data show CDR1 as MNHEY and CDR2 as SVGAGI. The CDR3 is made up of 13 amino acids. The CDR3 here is CASSYKASYEQYF. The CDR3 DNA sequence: TGTGCCAGCAGTTACAAAGCCTCCTACGAGCAGTACTTC.

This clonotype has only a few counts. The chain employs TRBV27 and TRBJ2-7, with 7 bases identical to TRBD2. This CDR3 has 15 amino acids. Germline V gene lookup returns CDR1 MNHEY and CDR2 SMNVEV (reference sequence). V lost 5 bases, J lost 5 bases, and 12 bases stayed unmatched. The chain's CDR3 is CASSTQVGGVDEQYF. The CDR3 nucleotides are TGTGCCAGCAGTACTCAGGTGGGGGGGGTTGACGAGCAGTACTTC.

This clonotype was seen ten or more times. The CDR3 sequence is CATTALPNSNQPQHF. CDR3 bases: TGTGCCACAACGGCCCTACCCAATAGCAATCAGCCCCAGCATTTT. The chain joins TRBV6-1 to TRBJ1-5; D unclear. Germline lookup yields CDR1 MNHNS and CDR2 SASEGT. V lost 10 bases to trimming and J lost 0 bases, with 16 bases between them. The CDR3 loop spans 15 amino acids.

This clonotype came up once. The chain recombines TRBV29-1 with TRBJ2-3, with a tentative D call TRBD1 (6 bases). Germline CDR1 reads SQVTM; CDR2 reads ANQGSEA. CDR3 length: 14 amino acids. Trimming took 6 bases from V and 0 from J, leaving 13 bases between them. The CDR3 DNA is TGCAGCGTCTTAGACAGGCCTAGCACAGATACGCAGTATTTT. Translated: CSVLDRPSTDTQYF.

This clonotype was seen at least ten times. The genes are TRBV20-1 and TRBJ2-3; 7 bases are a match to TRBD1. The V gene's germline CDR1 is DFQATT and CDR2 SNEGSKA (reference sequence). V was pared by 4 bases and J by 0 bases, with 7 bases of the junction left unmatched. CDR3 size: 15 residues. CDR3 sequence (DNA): TGCAGTGCTAAAACAGGGGTCTATAGCACAGATACGCAGTATTTT. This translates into CSAKTGVYSTDTQYF.

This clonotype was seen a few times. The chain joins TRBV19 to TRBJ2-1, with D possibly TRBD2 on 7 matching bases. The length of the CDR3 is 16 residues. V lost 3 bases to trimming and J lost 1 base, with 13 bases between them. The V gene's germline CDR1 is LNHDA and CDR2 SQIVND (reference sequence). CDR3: CASSIIAGASYNEQFF. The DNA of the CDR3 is TGTGCCAGTAGTATCATTGCGGGGGCTTCCTACAATGAGCAGTTCTTC.

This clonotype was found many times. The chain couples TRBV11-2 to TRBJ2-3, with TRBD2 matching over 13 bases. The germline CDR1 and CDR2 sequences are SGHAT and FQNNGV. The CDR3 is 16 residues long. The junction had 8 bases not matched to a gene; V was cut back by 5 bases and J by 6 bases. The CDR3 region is CASSGGTSGVRDTQYF. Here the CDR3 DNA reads TGTGCCAGCAGCGGTGGGACTAGCGGGGTCCGGGATACGCAGTATTTT.

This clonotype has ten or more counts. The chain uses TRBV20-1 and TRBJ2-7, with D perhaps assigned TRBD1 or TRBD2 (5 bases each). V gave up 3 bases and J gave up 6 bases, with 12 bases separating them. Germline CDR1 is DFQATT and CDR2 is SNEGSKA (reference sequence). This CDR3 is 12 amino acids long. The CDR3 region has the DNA TGCAGTGCTAGTTGGTTTGGGACCGAGCAGTACTTC. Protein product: CSASWFGTEQYF.

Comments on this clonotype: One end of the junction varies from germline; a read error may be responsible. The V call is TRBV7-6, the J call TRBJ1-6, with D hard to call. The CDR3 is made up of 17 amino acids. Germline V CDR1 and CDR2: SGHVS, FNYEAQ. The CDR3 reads CASSRRFTREDNLPLHF. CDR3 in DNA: TGTGCCAGCAGCCGACGTTTTACCCGGGAGGATAATTTACCCCTCCACTTT.

In DNA, the CDR3 is TGCGCCAGCAGCCGAGGCGGCGGTCAGGGAAATTCACCCCTCCACTTT. Its translation: CASSRGGGQGNSPLHF. The chain links TRBV5-1 to TRBJ1-6; possible D gene TRBD1, 5 bases. Germline assignment: CDR1 SGHRS and CDR2 YFSETQ. The V end was cut by 4 bases, the J end by 7 bases, with 18 bases between. This CDR3 has 16 residues.

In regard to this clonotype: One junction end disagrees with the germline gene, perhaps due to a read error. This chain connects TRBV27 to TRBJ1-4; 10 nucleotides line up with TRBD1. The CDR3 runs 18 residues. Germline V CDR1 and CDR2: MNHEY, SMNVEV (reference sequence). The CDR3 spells CASRQLPGQGPVHEELFF. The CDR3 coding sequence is TGTGCCAGCAGACAATTACCGGGACAGGGGCCTGTTCATGAAGAACTGTTTTTT.

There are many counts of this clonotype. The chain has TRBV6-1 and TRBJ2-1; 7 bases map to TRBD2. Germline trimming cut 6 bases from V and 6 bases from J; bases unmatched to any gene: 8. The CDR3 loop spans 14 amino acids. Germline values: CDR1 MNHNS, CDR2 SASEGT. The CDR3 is CASSTAGRGNEQFF. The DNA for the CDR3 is TGTGCCAGCAGCACAGCGGGAAGGGGCAATGAGCAGTTCTTC.

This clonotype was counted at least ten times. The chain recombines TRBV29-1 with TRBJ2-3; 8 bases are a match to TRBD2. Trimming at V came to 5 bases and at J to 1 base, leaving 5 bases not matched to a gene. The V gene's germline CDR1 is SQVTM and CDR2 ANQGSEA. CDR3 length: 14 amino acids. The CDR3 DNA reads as TGCAGCGTTTCTGCGGGACTAGGCACAGATACGCAGTATTTT. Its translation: CSVSAGLGTDTQYF.

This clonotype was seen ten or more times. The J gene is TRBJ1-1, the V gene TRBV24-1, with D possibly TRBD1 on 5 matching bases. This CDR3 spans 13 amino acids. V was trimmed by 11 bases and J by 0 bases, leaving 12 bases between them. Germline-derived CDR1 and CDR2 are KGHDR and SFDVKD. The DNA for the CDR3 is TGTGCCATCCGACAGTCCATGAACACTGAAGCTTTCTTT. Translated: CAIRQSMNTEAFF.

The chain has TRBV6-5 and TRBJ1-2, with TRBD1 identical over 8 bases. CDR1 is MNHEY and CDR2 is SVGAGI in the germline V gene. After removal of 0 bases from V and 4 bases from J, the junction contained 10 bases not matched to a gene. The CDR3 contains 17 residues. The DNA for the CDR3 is TGTGCCAGCAGTTACTCATCGGACAGGGCAATATCCTATGGCTACACCTTC. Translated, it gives CASSYSSDRAISYGYTF.

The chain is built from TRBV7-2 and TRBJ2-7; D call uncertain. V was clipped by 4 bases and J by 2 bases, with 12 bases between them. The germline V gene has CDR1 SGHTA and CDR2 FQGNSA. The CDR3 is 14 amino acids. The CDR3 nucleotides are TGTGCCAGCAGCTCTAGGCCCTCCACCTACGAGCAGTACTTC. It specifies CASSSRPSTYEQYF.

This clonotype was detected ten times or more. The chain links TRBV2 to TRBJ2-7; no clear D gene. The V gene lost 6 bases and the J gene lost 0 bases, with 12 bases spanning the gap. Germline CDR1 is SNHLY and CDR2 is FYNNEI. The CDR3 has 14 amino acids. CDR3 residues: CASRYSHSSYEQYV. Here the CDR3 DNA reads TGTGCCAGCAGATACAGTCATAGCTCCTACGAGCAGTACGTC.

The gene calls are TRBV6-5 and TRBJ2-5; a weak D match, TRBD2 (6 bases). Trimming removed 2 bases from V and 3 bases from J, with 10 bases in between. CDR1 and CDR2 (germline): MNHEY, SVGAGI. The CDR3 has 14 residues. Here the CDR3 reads CASSYGGGKETQYF. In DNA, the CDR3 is TGTGCCAGCAGTTACGGCGGAGGGAAAGAGACCCAGTACTTC.